Sequencing of this T cell receptor beta chain was carried out in a study of blood T cell repertoires in COVID-19. The overall study: Acute and convalescent COVID-19 samples came from the United States, Italy and Spain. From T cells, B-cell-depleted T cells, or PBMCs came the material, which was cDNA or gDNA.

The CDR3 sequence is 15 residues long. Trimming cost V 3 bases and J 3 bases; bases outside gene matches: 5. The germline CDR1 and CDR2 sequences are SGHRS and YFSETQ. Per the authors' pipeline: Amplification with reference gene primers provided the estimates of nucleated cell counts. Profiling relied on immunoSEQ multiplex PCR, and the TCRdb table lists in-frame clones only, not all of them. The V and J calls and the clone size are those of that table, but D and trimming were determined from the DNA. The sample has about 65,000 clones; under 95% are singletons. Sequencing was carried out using peripheral blood. The sequence derives from a man aged 55 to 70 with acute or convalescent COVID-19. The chain employs TRBV5-1 and TRBJ1-1; 10 bases align to TRBD1. The CDR3 is CASSSGQGGYTEAFF. The CDR3 bases are TGCGCCAGCAGCTCCGGACAGGGGGGGTACACTGAAGCTTTCTTT.